The text below deals with one TCR beta chain. Between the trimmed V and J ends, which lost 1 base and 8 bases, there was a span of 15 bases. Germline V gives CDR1 SGHRS, CDR2 YFSETQ. This CDR3 is built from 14 residues. The record originates from a study of OX40 agonist ivuxolimab in advanced cancers. At the level of the study: Under the entry rules, prior anti-PD-1, anti-PD-L1 or anti-CTLA-4 therapy was allowed, and about 38% had some.

The assay was immunoSEQ multiplex PCR, and TCRdb's table has in-frame clones only and misses some. The repertoire holds around 40,000 clones, with roughly 80% as singletons. This clonotype was obtained from an adult with an advanced solid tumor such as melanoma, head and neck, liver or kidney cancer. This rearrangement joins TRBV5-1 to TRBJ1-2; D is unresolved. Sequencing used CD4+ or CD8+ T cells sorted from blood, obtained in a trial of the OX40 agonist ivuxolimab. The CDR3 loop is CASSLTDQPAGYTF. The CDR3 DNA follows: TGCGCCAGCAGCTTGACGGACCAGCCAGCCGGCTACACCTTC.